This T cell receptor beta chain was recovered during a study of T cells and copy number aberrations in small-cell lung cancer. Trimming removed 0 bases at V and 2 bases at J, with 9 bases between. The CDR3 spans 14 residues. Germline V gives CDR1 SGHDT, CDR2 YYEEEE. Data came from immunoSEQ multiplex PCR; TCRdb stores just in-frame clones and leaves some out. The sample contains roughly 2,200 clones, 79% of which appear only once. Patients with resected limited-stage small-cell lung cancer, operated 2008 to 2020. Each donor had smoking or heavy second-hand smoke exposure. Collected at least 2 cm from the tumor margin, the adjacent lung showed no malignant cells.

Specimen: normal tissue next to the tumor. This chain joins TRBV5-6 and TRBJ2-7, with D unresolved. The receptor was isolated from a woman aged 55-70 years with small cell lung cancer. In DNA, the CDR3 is TGTGCCAGCAGCTTGGCCCGGAGAGCCTACGAGCAGTACTTC. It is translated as CASSLARRAYEQYF.